This TCR beta chain was documented in a study of blood T cells in healthy people across ages (dated by TCRdb to about 2015). With respect to the entire study: In model experiments, roughly one uniquely barcoded TCR beta cDNA molecule per two T cells was captured by template switching. Using deep sequencing normalized with unique cDNA molecular identifiers, the study measured how TCR beta repertoire diversity changes with age. Donors were grouped into four age groups: young (average 16 years), middle-aged (less than 40), aged (around 66) and long-lived (approximately 75). Donors of different ages were randomly distributed across sequencing lanes to avoid experimental bias. For two donors (one aged 18 to 30 and one aged 80 or older), the study analyzed two additional independent replicas of 1 million unique cDNA reads from the same blood draw.

What the research found in general, with its limitations: The CMV infection status of donors was not known, potentially confounding age-related changes in expanded clonotypes. Estimates of total diversity based on one million sequenced T cells were considered lower bounds and underestimates. Compared with the aged group, the long-lived group had more naive CD4+ T cells, fewer expanded clones and increased TCR diversity, suggesting age selection. The percentage of naive T cells measured by flow cytometry correlated strongly with observed TCR beta diversity. Bulk unsorted PBMC profiling prevented conclusive comparison of naive and antigen-experienced compartments. As age increased, observed TCR beta diversity per million T cells dropped in a roughly linear way, and a significant reduction was already evident by age 40.

The roughly 39 donors, aged 6 to 90 years, were systemically healthy Caucasian individuals from Russia. Each donor gave ten milliliters of peripheral blood, collected into EDTA-treated Vacutainer tubes. Ficoll-Paque density-gradient centrifugation was used to isolate PBMCs, with at least 7 million obtained per sample. Total RNA, at least 5 micrograms per sample, was extracted from PBMCs with Trizol reagent. For every donor, an aliquot of PBMCs went through flow cytometry to measure the percentages of naive CD45RAhigh/CD27high T cells. Taken from cysteine to phenylalanine, the CDR3 has 14 residues. Left in the record is the CDR3 DNA by itself, 42 bases read in frame from the first base. V was cut back by 4 bases and J by 7 bases, leaving a gap of 14 bases between them. Library method: 5' RACE. Reads for this sample came from an Illumina HiSeq 2500. A second roughly 6 to 12 cycle PCR used a sample-barcoded 5' primer and a J-beta primer mix. A template-switch 5' adaptor carrying 12 random nucleotides introduced a unique molecular identifier onto each TCR beta cDNA molecule. Each sample yielded at least 3 million CDR3-containing paired-end reads. All of the RNA was converted into first-strand cDNA using the Mint cDNA synthesis kit, with a TRBC-specific oligonucleotide serving as the primer. After uracil-DNA glycosylase treatment, a first 18-cycle PCR used universal primers M1SS and BC2_uni_R on all cDNA. In the source study's methods: Normalization of each sample was performed by random selection of 1 million high-quality reads, each carrying a distinct molecular identifier. Reads with shared molecular identifiers were discarded instead of being binned into consensus sequences. CDR3 identification, clonotype clustering and error correction used MiTCR with a Q25 quality threshold and the strictest error-elimination algorithm. A nonparametric unseen species model with Euler transformation was used to estimate a lower bound on total TCR beta diversity. TCRdb itself trimmed the public reads at Q25 with fastp, ran MiXCR and retained productive beta chains. Each entry is one CDR3 protein sequence, shown with its most common DNA and genes. The authors' filters were not applied to this entry. In all, the sample holds fewer than 750,000 distinct CDR3 sequences, and 52% of those were seen once. 13% of the sample comes from the top ten.

A word on this clonotype: The specificity of this receptor is unknown. A much larger clone sits a single nucleotide away, making a read error possible.

The chain employs TRBV12-3 or TRBV12-4 and TRBJ2-1; too little of a D gene remains to name it. This sequence originates from an elderly woman in good health. Sequencing was performed on blood. The nucleotides are TGTGCCAGCAGTTCCTCTCTCAAAGAAAATGAGCAGTTCTTC. Protein translation: CASSSSLKENEQFF.